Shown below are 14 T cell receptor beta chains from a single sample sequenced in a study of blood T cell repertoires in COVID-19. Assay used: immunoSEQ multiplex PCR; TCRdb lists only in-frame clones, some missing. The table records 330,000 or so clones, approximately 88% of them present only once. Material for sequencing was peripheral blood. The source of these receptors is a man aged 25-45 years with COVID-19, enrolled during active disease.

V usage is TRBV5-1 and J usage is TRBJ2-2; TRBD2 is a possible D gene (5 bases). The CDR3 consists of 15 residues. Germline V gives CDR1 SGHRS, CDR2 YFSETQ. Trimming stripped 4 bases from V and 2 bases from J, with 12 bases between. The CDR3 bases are TGCGCCAGCAGCGACGGGAACTTAAACACCGGGGAGCTGTTTTTT. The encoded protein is CASSDGNLNTGELFF. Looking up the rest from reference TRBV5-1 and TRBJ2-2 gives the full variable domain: KAGVTQTPRYLIKTRGQQVTLSCSPISGHRSVSWYQQTPGQGLQFLFEYFSETQRNKGNFPGRFSGRQFSNSRSEMNVSTLELGDSALYLCASSDGNLNTGELFFGEGSRLTVL.

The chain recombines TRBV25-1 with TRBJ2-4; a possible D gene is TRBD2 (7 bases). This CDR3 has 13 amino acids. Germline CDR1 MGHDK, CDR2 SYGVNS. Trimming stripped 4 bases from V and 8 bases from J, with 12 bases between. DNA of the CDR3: TGTGCCAGCAGTGGGCGGGGGCGAGACATTCAGTACTTC. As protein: CASSGRGRDIQYF.

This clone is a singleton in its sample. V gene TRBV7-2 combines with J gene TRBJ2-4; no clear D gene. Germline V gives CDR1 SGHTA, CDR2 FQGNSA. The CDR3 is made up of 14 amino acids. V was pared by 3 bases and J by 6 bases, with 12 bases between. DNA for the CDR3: TGTGCCAGCAGCTTTGATCAACCGGGAAACATTCAGTACTTC. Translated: CASSFDQPGNIQYF. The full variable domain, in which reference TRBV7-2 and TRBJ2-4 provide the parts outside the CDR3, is GAGVSQSPSNKVTEKGKDVELRCDPISGHTALYWYRQSLGQGLEFLIYFQGNSAPDKSGLPSDRFSAERTGGSVSTLTIQRTQQEDSAVYLCASSFDQPGNIQYFGAGTRLSVL.

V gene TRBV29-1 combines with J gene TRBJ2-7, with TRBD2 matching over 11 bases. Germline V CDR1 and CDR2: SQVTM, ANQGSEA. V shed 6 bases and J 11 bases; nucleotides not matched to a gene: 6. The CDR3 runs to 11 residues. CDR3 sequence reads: CSVSTSGSKYF. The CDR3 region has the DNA TGCAGCGTCTCTACTAGCGGGAGTAAGTACTTC.

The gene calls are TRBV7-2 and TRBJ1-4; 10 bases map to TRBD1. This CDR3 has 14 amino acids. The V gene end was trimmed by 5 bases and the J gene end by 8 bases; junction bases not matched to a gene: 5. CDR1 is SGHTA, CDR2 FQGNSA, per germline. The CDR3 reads CASSLQGQGEKLFF. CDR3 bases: TGTGCCAGCAGCCTACAGGGACAGGGGGAAAAACTGTTTTTT.

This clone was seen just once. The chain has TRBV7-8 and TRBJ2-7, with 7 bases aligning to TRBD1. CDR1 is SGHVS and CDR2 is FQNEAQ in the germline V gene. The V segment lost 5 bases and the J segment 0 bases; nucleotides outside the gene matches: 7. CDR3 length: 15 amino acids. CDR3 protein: CASSRTGTASYEQYF. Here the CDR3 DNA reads TGTGCCAGCAGCAGGACCGGGACAGCCTCCTACGAGCAGTACTTC.

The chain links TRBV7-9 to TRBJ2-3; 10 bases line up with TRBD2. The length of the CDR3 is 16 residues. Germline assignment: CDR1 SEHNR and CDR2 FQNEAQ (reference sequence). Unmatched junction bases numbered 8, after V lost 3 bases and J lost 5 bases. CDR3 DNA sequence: TGTGCCAGCAGCTTTACGCTAGCGGGAGATGTAGATACGCAGTATTTT. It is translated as CASSFTLAGDVDTQYF.

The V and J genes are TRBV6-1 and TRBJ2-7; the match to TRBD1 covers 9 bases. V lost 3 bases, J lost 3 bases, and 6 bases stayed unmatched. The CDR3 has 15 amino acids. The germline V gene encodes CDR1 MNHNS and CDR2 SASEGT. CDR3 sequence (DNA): TGTGCCAGCAGTGACCAACCGGGACAGGGCTACGAGCAGTACTTC. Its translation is CASSDQPGQGYEQYF.

The CDR3, as DNA: TGTGCCAGCAGCCAAGATCGGGGGGCGCGTGAAAAACTGTTTTTT. Translated, it gives CASSQDRGAREKLFF. V is TRBV4-2 and J is TRBJ1-4; a possible D gene is TRBD1 (6 bases). The length of the CDR3 is 15 residues. Trimming took 0 bases from V and 7 from J, leaving 12 bases between them. The germline gives CDR1 LGHNA, CDR2 YNFKEQ.

The CDR3 loop reads CASSLYRLLGYTF. CDR3 sequence (DNA): TGTGCCAGCAGCTTGTATCGCTTGCTAGGCTACACCTTC. J is TRBJ1-2 and V is TRBV5-6, with D uncertain. The CDR3 runs 13 residues. Between the trimmed V and J ends, which lost 1 base and 8 bases, there was a span of 12 bases. The germline V gene encodes CDR1 SGHDT and CDR2 YYEEEE. Full variable domain (remainder filled in from reference TRBV5-6 and TRBJ1-2): DAGVTQSPTHLIKTRGQQVTLRCSPKSGHDTVSWYQQALGQGPQFIFQYYEEEERQRGNFPDRFSGHQFPNYSSELNVNALLLGDSALYLCASSLYRLLGYTFGSGTRLTVV.

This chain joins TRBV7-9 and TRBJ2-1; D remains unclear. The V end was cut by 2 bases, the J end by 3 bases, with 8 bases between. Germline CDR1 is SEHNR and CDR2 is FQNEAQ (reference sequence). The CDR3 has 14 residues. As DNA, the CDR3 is TGTGCCAGCAGCTTAATGGGCAGCTACAATGAGCAGTTCTTC. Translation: CASSLMGSYNEQFF.

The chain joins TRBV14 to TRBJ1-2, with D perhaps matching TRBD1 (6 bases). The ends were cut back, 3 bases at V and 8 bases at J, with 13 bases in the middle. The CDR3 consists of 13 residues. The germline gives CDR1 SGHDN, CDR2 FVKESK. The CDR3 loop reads CASSQDRAWGYTF. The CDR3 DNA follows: TGTGCCAGCAGCCAGGACAGAGCCTGGGGCTACACCTTC.

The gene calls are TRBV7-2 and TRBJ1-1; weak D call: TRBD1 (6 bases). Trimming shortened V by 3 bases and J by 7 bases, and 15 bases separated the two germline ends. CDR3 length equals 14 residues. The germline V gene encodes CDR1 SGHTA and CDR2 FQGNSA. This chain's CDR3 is CASSFTGTRLEAFF. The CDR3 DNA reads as TGTGCCAGCAGCTTTACCGGGACAAGACTTGAAGCTTTCTTT.

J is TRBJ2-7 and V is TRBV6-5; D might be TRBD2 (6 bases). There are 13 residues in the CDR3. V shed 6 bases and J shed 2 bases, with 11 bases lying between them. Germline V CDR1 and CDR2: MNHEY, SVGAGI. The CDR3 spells CASRSTSTYEQYF. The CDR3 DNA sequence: TGTGCCAGCAGGTCGACTAGTACCTACGAGCAGTACTTC.